This TCR beta chain was retrieved from a study of blood T cells in healthy people across ages (dated by TCRdb to about 2015). Regarding the research as a whole: In model experiments, template switching captured roughly one uniquely barcoded TCR beta cDNA molecule for every two T cells. The study measured age-related changes in TCR beta repertoire diversity using deep sequencing normalized with unique cDNA molecular identifiers. The donors were split into four age groups: young (average around 17 years), middle-aged (39), aged (more than 55) and long-lived (approximately 80). To avoid experimental bias, donors of different ages were distributed randomly across sequencing lanes. Two additional independent replicas of 1 million unique cDNA reads from the same blood draw were analyzed for two donors (one aged 18 to 30 and one aged 80 or older). Broad study findings and their caveats: Because profiling used bulk unsorted PBMCs, naive and antigen-experienced compartments could not be compared conclusively. Observed TCR beta diversity per million T cells fell roughly linearly with age, and a significant reduction was already apparent by age around 39. Compared with the aged group, the long-lived group had more naive CD4+ T cells, fewer expanded clones and increased TCR diversity, suggesting age selection. Estimates of total diversity based on one million sequenced T cells were regarded as lower bounds and as underestimates. There was a strong correlation between observed TCR beta diversity and the percentage of naive T cells measured by flow cytometry. Because the CMV infection status of the donors was unknown, age-related changes in expanded clonotypes may potentially have been confounded.

From cysteine to phenylalanine, the CDR3 is 12 amino acids long. CDR3 DNA only is kept here, 36 bases in frame from base 1. Per the germline V gene, ENHRY is the CDR1 and SYGVKD is the CDR2. V drops 3 bases and J drops 7 bases, leaving 4 bases in between. Many counts were recorded for this clonotype. Its antigen remains unidentified. Base qualities are missing; no much larger clone stands one base away. The 35 to 40 donors, aged about 6 to 95 years, were systemically healthy Caucasian individuals from Russia. Each donor gave ten milliliters of peripheral blood, drawn into EDTA-treated Vacutainer tubes. Ficoll-Paque density-gradient centrifugation was used to isolate PBMCs, with at least 6 million per sample. Total RNA, at least 6 micrograms per sample, was extracted from PBMCs with Trizol reagent. Naive CD45RAhigh/CD27high T cell percentages were measured by flow cytometry on a PBMC aliquot from every donor.

The protocol used for the library was 5' RACE. Instrument on record: Illumina HiSeq 2500. A second PCR of roughly 6 to 11 cycles was run with a J-beta primer mix and a sample-barcoded 5' primer. Each TCR beta cDNA molecule received a unique molecular identifier from a template-switch 5' adaptor carrying 12 random nucleotides. Each sample yielded at least 3 million CDR3-containing paired-end reads. First-strand cDNA synthesis was performed from all RNA using the Mint cDNA synthesis kit, with priming by a TRBC-specific oligonucleotide. Following uracil-DNA glycosylase treatment, a first 18-cycle PCR with universal primers M1SS and BC2_uni_R was performed on all cDNA. Per the source publication's procedure: For normalization, 1 million high-quality reads, each with a distinct molecular identifier, were randomly selected from each sample. Instead of being binned into consensus sequences, reads with shared molecular identifiers were discarded. MiTCR, with a Q25 quality threshold and the strictest error-elimination algorithm, was used for CDR3 identification, clonotype clustering and error correction. A nonparametric unseen species model with Euler transformation was used to estimate lower-bound total TCR beta diversity. The public reads were reanalyzed by TCRdb: fastp trimming at Q25, MiXCR alignment, in-frame beta chains only. Every entry covers one CDR3 protein and lists the most common genes and DNA from its rows. The V and J calls come from TCRdb's annotation, not from the publication. The sample has 1.5 million to 2 million distinct CDR3 sequences on record, about 30% of them singletons. Around 7.7% of the sample is taken by the ten largest.

Sequenced material: blood. The chain joins TRBV10-3 to TRBJ1-6, with no confidently assigned D gene. The sequence was obtained from a woman in her twenties or thirties in good health. The CDR3: CAISDGNSPLHF. Read as DNA, the sequence is TGTGCCATCAGTGACGGAAATTCACCCCTCCACTTT.